This TCR beta chain was sequenced for a study of T cells expressing NK-cell markers. Study as a whole: Seven donors tested HCMV-seropositive and one tested seronegative among the eight sequenced.

Researchers built TCR beta cDNA using 5'RACE template switching with UMIs. TCRdb re-called the 5' RACE reads and catalogs CDR3 proteins one per entry, DNA excluded. This listing includes under 600,000 distinct CDR3 sequences. The germline V gene has CDR1 SNHLY and CDR2 FYNNEI. The length of the CDR3 is 15 residues. The receptor comes from a woman in her forties or fifties in good health. The sample consisted of blood T cells: a sorted CD56 or NKG2C T cell subset, CD4+ or CD8+ T cells, or bulk PBMC T cells (not recorded which). The chain carries TRBV2 and TRBJ2-2; as DNA is missing, the TRBD2 call by TCRdb cannot be tested. CDR3 protein: CASRSTRTNTGELFF.